The 32 T cell receptor beta chains below were found in one sample sequenced in a study of CD8 T cells in Susac syndrome. Reverse transcription used roughly 0.45 to 1 ug RNA and random hexamers. MiXCR, run by TCRdb on the immunoSEQ multiplex PCR reads, gives a single entry per CDR3 protein. In the table there are 130,000 or so distinct CDR3 sequences, just over 95% of which are singletons. Input material: CD4+ T cells from PBMCs. These receptors were taken from a human donor with Susac syndrome.

The V call is TRBV28, the J call TRBJ1-1, with D possibly TRBD1 on 5 matching bases. The CDR3 is made up of 13 amino acids. Germline loops: CDR1 MDHEN, CDR2 SYDVKM. The V end was cut by 7 bases, the J end by 4 bases, with 13 bases between. CDR3 sequence (DNA): TGTGCCAGCAACCAGGGAGGGGCCACTGAAGCTTTCTTT. It is translated as CASNQGGATEAFF. Full variable domain (remainder filled in from reference TRBV28 and TRBJ1-1): DVKVTQSSRYLVKRTGEKVFLECVQDMDHENMFWYRQDPGLGLRLIYFSYDVKMKEKGDIPEGYSVSREKKERFSLILESASTNQTSMYLCASNQGGATEAFFGQGTRLTVV.

This chain links TRBV29-1 with TRBJ1-1; maybe TRBD1 (5 bases). The V gene lost 4 bases and the J gene lost 1 base, with 13 bases spanning the gap. This CDR3 is built from 14 residues. Germline V CDR1 and CDR2: SQVTM, ANQGSEA. The CDR3 nucleotides read TGCAGCGTTGGGGACCCGGGGGGGAACACTGAAGCTTTCTTT. Amino acid sequence: CSVGDPGGNTEAFF.

This chain links TRBV6-6 with TRBJ1-1, with no clear D. Per the germline V gene, CDR1 is MNHNY and CDR2 is SVGAGI (reference sequence). The V and J ends lost 6 bases and 1 base respectively, with 12 bases between them. There are 14 residues in the CDR3. This chain's CDR3 is CASRRDPENTEAFF. The DNA of the CDR3 is TGTGCCAGCAGAAGGGATCCTGAGAACACTGAAGCTTTCTTT.

CDR3 sequence: CSASETSSYNEQFF. CDR3 DNA: TGCAGTGCTAGCGAGACTAGCTCATACAATGAGCAGTTCTTC. The J gene is TRBJ2-1, the V gene TRBV20-1, with 7 bases fitting TRBD2. Germline values: CDR1 DFQATT, CDR2 SNEGSKA (reference sequence). The CDR3 is 14 residues long. Unmatched junction bases numbered 6, after V lost 3 bases and J lost 4 bases.

The chain uses TRBV3-1 and TRBJ2-1; D is uncertain. Trimming left V 1 base short and J 4 bases short, with 5 bases between. CDR1 is LGHDT and CDR2 is YNNKEL in the germline V gene (reference sequence). The CDR3 has 13 residues. The CDR3 sequence: CASSQGLYNEQFF. In nucleotides, the CDR3 is TGTGCCAGCAGCCAAGGACTGTACAATGAGCAGTTCTTC.

The chain recombines TRBV19 with TRBJ1-1; D is possibly TRBD1 (5 bases). CDR3 length: 16 amino acids. Germline loops: CDR1 LNHDA, CDR2 SQIVND (reference sequence). The germline V and J ends were trimmed by 4 bases and 0 bases, with 15 bases remaining between them. As DNA, the CDR3 is TGTGCCAGTAGTAAACAGGTAGTCACCATGAACACTGAAGCTTTCTTT. Its translation is CASSKQVVTMNTEAFF.

V usage is TRBV12-3 or TRBV12-4 and J usage is TRBJ1-2; D unclear. V was clipped by 3 bases and J by 8 bases, with 7 bases between them. The CDR3 contains 11 residues. This chain's CDR3 is CASSLGGGYTF. CDR3 DNA sequence: TGTGCCAGCAGTTTGGGCGGGGGCTACACCTTC.

The chain couples TRBV20-1 to TRBJ1-2, with 7 bases identical to TRBD1. Per the germline V gene, CDR1 is DFQATT and CDR2 is SNEGSKA (reference sequence). The CDR3 spans 15 residues. Trimming at V came to 3 bases and at J to 4 bases, leaving 11 bases not matched to a gene. CDR3 loop: CSASVPNRGIYGYTF. CDR3 nucleotides: TGCAGTGCTAGTGTCCCGAACAGGGGAATCTATGGCTACACCTTC.

The chain has TRBV29-1 and TRBJ2-7; D call uncertain. The germline V gene has CDR1 SQVTM and CDR2 ANQGSEA. The CDR3 totals 12 residues. CDR3: CGTWGPSYEQYF. The DNA of the CDR3 is TGCGGAACATGGGGTCCCTCCTACGAGCAGTACTTC.

The chain uses TRBV20-1 and TRBJ2-7, with TRBD1 identical over 7 bases. This CDR3 region has 12 residues. Germline CDR1 and CDR2: DFQATT and SNEGSKA (reference sequence). V lost 4 bases to trimming and J lost 6 bases; unmatched junction nucleotides: 6. The DNA for the CDR3 is TGCAGTGCTAAAAGACAGGGTGGCGAGCAGTACTTC. Protein product: CSAKRQGGEQYF.

J is TRBJ2-3 and V is TRBV20-1; D unresolved. Deletions cut 0 bases from V and 3 bases from J, with 4 bases between. The germline CDR1 and CDR2 sequences are DFQATT and SNEGSKA (reference sequence). There are 12 residues in the CDR3. The CDR3 bases are TGCAGTGCTAGAGATGGAACAGATACGCAGTATTTT. This encodes CSARDGTDTQYF.

The V call is TRBV7-9, the J call TRBJ2-1; D is perhaps TRBD1 or TRBD2 (5 bases each). CDR1 SEHNR and CDR2 FQNEAQ come from the germline V gene (reference sequence). The CDR3 is 13 amino acids. Trimming took 7 bases from V and 4 from J, leaving 11 bases between them. The CDR3 reads CASNRDAYNEQFF. Written as DNA, the CDR3 is TGTGCCAGCAACCGGGACGCATACAATGAGCAGTTCTTC.

The chain carries TRBV12-3 or TRBV12-4 and TRBJ1-2, with no clear D. CDR3 length: 12 residues. V was cut by 7 bases and J by 4 bases, with 10 bases left in between. The CDR3 sequence: CASTLTVYGYTF. The DNA for the CDR3 is TGTGCCAGCACCCTTACGGTCTATGGCTACACCTTC.

The chain links TRBV20-1 to TRBJ2-1; 8 bases align to TRBD2. The junction had 5 bases not matched to a gene; V was cut back by 3 bases and J by 7 bases. The germline CDR1 and CDR2 sequences are DFQATT and SNEGSKA (reference sequence). There are 13 residues in the CDR3. CDR3 loop: CSARSGRGNEQFF. Here the CDR3 DNA reads TGCAGTGCTAGGAGCGGGAGAGGGAATGAGCAGTTCTTC.

The chain employs TRBV29-1 and TRBJ1-1, with no clear D. Trimming took 4 bases from V and 2 from J, leaving 8 bases between them. Germline lookup yields CDR1 SQVTM and CDR2 ANQGSEA. CDR3 length: 12 amino acids. The CDR3 here is CSVGHINTEAFF. DNA of the CDR3: TGCAGCGTTGGACACATCAACACTGAAGCTTTCTTT.

The V and J genes are TRBV2 and TRBJ1-2; 8 positions match TRBD1. The CDR3 totals 13 residues. V shed 6 bases, J shed 6 bases, and the junction held 6 bases outside the gene matches. Germline-derived CDR1 and CDR2 are SNHLY and FYNNEI. The CDR3 sequence is CASSGQGSDGYTF. The DNA of the CDR3 is TGTGCCAGCAGCGGACAGGGCTCAGATGGCTACACCTTC.

The rearrangement joins TRBV20-1 to TRBJ2-1; 9 bases line up with TRBD2. This CDR3 contains 15 residues. V was clipped by 3 bases and J by 7 bases; unmatched bases: 10. Germline lookup yields CDR1 DFQATT and CDR2 SNEGSKA (reference sequence). CDR3 residues: CSASRREGTWNEQFF. The CDR3 DNA is TGCAGTGCTAGTAGGCGGGAGGGCACATGGAATGAGCAGTTCTTC.

This chain connects TRBV20-1 to TRBJ2-5; 7 nucleotides line up with TRBD1. Germline CDR1 and CDR2: DFQATT and SNEGSKA (reference sequence). The CDR3 covers 11 residues. The V gene end was trimmed by 6 bases and the J gene end by 6 bases; junction bases not matched to a gene: 4. CDR3 DNA: TGCAGTGCCTCGGGACAGAAGACCCAGTACTTC. Amino acid sequence: CSASGQKTQYF.

The genes are TRBV18 and TRBJ1-5; a possible D gene is TRBD1 (5 bases). CDR3 size: 15 residues. V was cut by 1 base and J by 8 bases, with 15 bases left in between. Germline CDR1 reads KGHSH; CDR2 reads LQKENI. CDR3 sequence (DNA): TGTGCCAGCTCACCACTCACAGGCTTCAGGGAGCCCCAGCATTTT. Translating gives CASSPLTGFREPQHF.

V is TRBV7-6 and J is TRBJ2-7; the D is unclear. Trimming cost V 0 bases and J 2 bases, with 8 bases left between them. Germline V gene sequence: CDR1 SGHVS, CDR2 FNYEAQ. The CDR3 runs 14 residues. This CDR3 reads CASSLANVAYEQYF. The CDR3 coding sequence is TGTGCCAGCAGCTTAGCGAACGTCGCCTACGAGCAGTACTTC.

This clonotype showed up just a few times. The chain is built from TRBV5-4 and TRBJ2-5; D unclear. The germline V and J ends were trimmed by 0 bases and 0 bases, with 0 bases remaining between them. The CDR3 loop spans 12 amino acids. The germline gives CDR1 SGHNT, CDR2 YYREEE (reference sequence). The CDR3 DNA reads as TGTGCCAGCAGCTTGGACCAAGAGACCCAGTACTTC. Translated, it gives CASSLDQETQYF. The variable domain in full, with the rest retrieved from reference TRBV5-4 and TRBJ2-5, is ETGVTQSPTHLIKTRGQQVTLRCSSQSGHNTVSWYQQALGQGPQFIFQYYREEENGRGNFPPRFSGLQFPNYSSELNVNALELDDSALYLCASSLDQETQYFGPGTRLLVL.

In this sample, this clonotype turned up once. The chain joins TRBV7-8 to TRBJ2-3; 11 nucleotides align to TRBD2. After removal of 4 bases from V and 7 bases from J, the junction contained 7 bases not matched to a gene. The CDR3 consists of 15 residues. The germline V gene has CDR1 SGHVS and CDR2 FQNEAQ. CDR3 DNA sequence: TGTGCCAGCAGCTCATTAGCGGGAGGGCAATATACGCAGTATTTT. The encoded protein is CASSSLAGGQYTQYF.

The J gene is TRBJ2-7, the V gene TRBV29-1; D tentatively fits TRBD1 or TRBD2 (8 bases each). Germline values: CDR1 SQVTM, CDR2 ANQGSEA. The V end was cut by 6 bases, the J end by 12 bases, with 27 bases between. This CDR3 region has 14 residues. CDR3 loop: CSVSDRGSGSFRYF. As DNA, the CDR3 is TGCAGCGTGTCAGACAGGGGCAGCGGGAGTTTCCGGTACTTC.

V is TRBV7-9 and J is TRBJ2-3; tentative D call: TRBD2 (5 bases). The CDR3 is made up of 15 amino acids. The V gene lost 1 base and the J gene lost 0 bases, with 8 bases spanning the gap. Germline V gene lookup returns CDR1 SEHNR and CDR2 FQNEAQ (reference sequence). Here the CDR3 DNA reads TGTGCCAGCAGCTTAGGTACGGGGAGCACAGATACGCAGTATTTT. This codes for CASSLGTGSTDTQYF.

The chain recombines TRBV9 with TRBJ2-6; D gene ambiguous. The CDR3 is made up of 16 amino acids. Germline V gene lookup returns CDR1 SGDLS and CDR2 YYNGEE. Trimming took off 7 bases at V and 0 bases at J, with 14 bases between the two ends. CDR3 nucleotide sequence: TGTGCCAGCGCCAGAAGTGCCGTCTCTGGGGCCAACGTCCTGACTTTC. Amino acid sequence: CASARSAVSGANVLTF.

The chain has TRBV7-2 and TRBJ2-5, with 9 bases lining up with TRBD2. Germline V gene data show CDR1 as SGHTA and CDR2 as FQGNSA. The ends lost 4 bases at V and 1 base at J; junction bases unmatched: 4. The CDR3 has 15 amino acids. The CDR3 sequence: CASSSRTSAQETQYF. DNA of the CDR3: TGTGCCAGCAGCTCGAGGACTAGCGCCCAAGAGACCCAGTACTTC. The whole variable domain, remainder taken from reference TRBV7-2 and TRBJ2-5, is GAGVSQSPSNKVTEKGKDVELRCDPISGHTALYWYRQSLGQGLEFLIYFQGNSAPDKSGLPSDRFSAERTGGSVSTLTIQRTQQEDSAVYLCASSSRTSAQETQYFGPGTRLLVL.

The chain employs TRBV28 and TRBJ2-4, with 11 bases matching TRBD1. This CDR3 comprises 15 residues. Losses at the gene ends were 5 bases for V and 3 bases for J; bases not matched to a gene: 3. Germline loops: CDR1 MDHEN, CDR2 SYDVKM. CDR3 sequence (DNA): TGTGCCAGCAGTGCGGGACAGGGGGACAAAAACATTCAGTACTTC. Its protein is CASSAGQGDKNIQYF. Variable domain in full (rest from reference TRBV28 and TRBJ2-4): DVKVTQSSRYLVKRTGEKVFLECVQDMDHENMFWYRQDPGLGLRLIYFSYDVKMKEKGDIPEGYSVSREKKERFSLILESASTNQTSMYLCASSAGQGDKNIQYFGAGTRLSVL.

In this sample, this clonotype turned up once. The chain carries TRBV24-1 and TRBJ2-1; 9 bases are a match to TRBD2. V shed 5 bases, J shed 7 bases, and the junction held 14 bases outside the gene matches. CDR1 and CDR2 from the germline V gene are KGHDR and SFDVKD. CDR3 length: 17 residues. The CDR3: CATSGGASGIGRNEQFF. The DNA of the CDR3 is TGTGCCACCAGTGGCGGGGCTAGCGGGATCGGGAGGAATGAGCAGTTCTTC.

The rearrangement uses TRBV7-2 and TRBJ1-1; tentative D call: TRBD1 (5 bases). This CDR3 has 14 residues. Germline lookup yields CDR1 SGHTA and CDR2 FQGNSA. V lost 6 bases, J lost 5 bases, and 16 bases lay in between. Here the CDR3 DNA reads TGTGCCAGCAGAATCGGGGGTAAAGGGACTGAAGCTTTCTTT. Amino acids: CASRIGGKGTEAFF.

The chain carries TRBV28 and TRBJ2-1, with D tentatively TRBD1 or TRBD2 (5 bases each). Trimming removed 6 bases from V and 0 bases from J, with 18 bases in between. The germline V gene encodes CDR1 MDHEN and CDR2 SYDVKM. CDR3 length: 17 residues. The CDR3 is CASSPQRGESSYNEQFF. CDR3 DNA sequence: TGTGCCAGCAGCCCCCAGCGAGGGGAGAGCTCCTACAATGAGCAGTTCTTC.

CDR3 bases: TGTGCCAGCAGCCAAGATCACTTTAACAATGAGCAGTTCTTC. It encodes CASSQDHFNNEQFF. V and J are TRBV4-2 and TRBJ2-1; D uncertain. The germline V and J ends were trimmed by 0 bases and 5 bases, with 8 bases remaining between them. The CDR3 consists of 14 residues. Germline CDR1 and CDR2: LGHNA and YNFKEQ.

Written as DNA, the CDR3 is TGCGCCAGCAGCCCTGGGGGGACTGGGGCCAACGTCCTGACTTTC. It encodes CASSPGGTGANVLTF. V and J are TRBV5-1 and TRBJ2-6; maybe TRBD2 (6 bases). Germline V gene lookup returns CDR1 SGHRS and CDR2 YFSETQ. The length of the CDR3 is 15 residues. The V end lost 4 bases, the J end lost 2 bases, and 10 bases lay between the germline ends.